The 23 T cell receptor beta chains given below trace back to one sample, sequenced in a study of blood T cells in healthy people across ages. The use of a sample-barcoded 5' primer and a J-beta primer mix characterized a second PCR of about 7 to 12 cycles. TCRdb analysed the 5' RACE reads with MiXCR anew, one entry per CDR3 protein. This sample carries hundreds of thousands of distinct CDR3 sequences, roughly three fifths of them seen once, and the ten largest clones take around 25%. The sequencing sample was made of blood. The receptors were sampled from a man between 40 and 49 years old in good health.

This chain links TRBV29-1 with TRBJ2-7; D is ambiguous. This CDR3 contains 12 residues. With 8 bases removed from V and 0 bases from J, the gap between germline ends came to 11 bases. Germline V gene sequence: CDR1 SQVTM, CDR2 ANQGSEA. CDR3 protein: CSIRSFSYEQYF. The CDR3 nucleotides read TGCAGCATTCGGTCTTTCTCCTACGAGCAGTACTTC.

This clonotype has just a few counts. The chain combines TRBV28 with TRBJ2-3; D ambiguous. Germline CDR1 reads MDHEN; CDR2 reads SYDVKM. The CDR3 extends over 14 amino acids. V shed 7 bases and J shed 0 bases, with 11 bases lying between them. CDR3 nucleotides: TGTGCCAGCACCGGCCCCCAGAGCACAGATACGCAGTATTTT. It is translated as CASTGPQSTDTQYF.

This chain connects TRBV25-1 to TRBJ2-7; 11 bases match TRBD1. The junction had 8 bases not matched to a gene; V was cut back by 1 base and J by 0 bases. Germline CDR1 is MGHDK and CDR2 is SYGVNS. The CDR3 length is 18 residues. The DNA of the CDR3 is TGTGCCAGCAGTGAATCCTTTTTGGGACAGGGGGACTCCTACGAGCAGTACTTC. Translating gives CASSESFLGQGDSYEQYF.

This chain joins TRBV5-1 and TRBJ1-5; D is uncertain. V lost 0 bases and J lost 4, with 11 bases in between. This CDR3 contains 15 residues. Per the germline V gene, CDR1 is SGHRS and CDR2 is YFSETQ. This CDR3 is CASSLGTVENQPQHF. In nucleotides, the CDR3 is TGCGCCAGCAGCTTGGGGACCGTTGAAAATCAGCCCCAGCATTTT.

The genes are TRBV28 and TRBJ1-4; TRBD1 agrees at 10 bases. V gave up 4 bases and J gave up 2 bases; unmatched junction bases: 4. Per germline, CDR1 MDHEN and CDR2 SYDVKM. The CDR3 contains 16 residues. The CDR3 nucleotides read TGTGCCAGCAGTTCGGGACAGGGGATTACTAATGAAAAACTGTTTTTT. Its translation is CASSSGQGITNEKLFF.

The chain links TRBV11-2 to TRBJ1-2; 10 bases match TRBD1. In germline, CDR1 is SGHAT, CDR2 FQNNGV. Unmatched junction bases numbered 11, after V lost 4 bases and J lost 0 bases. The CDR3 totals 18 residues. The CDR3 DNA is TGTGCCAGCAGCTCGATCCGCGGGACAGGGGAAGCTAACTATGGCTACACCTTC. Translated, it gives CASSSIRGTGEANYGYTF.

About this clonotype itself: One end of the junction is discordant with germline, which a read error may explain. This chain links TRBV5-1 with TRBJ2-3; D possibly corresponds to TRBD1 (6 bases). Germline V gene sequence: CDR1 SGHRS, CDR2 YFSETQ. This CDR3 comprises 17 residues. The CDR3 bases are TGCGCCGGCAGCTGGAGGACAGTCCAAGGTAGCACAGATACGCAGTATTTT. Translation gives CAGSWRTVQGSTDTQYF.

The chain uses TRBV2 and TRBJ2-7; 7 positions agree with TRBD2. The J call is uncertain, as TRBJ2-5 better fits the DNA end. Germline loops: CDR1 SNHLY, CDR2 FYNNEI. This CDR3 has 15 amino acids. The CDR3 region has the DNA TGTGCCAGCGCGGGGGACCGGGGAGGCAGTGAGACCCAGTACTTC. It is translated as CASAGDRGGSETQYF.

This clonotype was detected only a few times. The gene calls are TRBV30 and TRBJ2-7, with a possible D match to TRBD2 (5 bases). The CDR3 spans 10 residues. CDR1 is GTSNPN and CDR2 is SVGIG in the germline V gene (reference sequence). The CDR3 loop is CATGFSWLYF. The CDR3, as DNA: TGTGCTACGGGGTTTAGTTGGTTGTACTTC. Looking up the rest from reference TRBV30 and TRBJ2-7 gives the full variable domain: SQTIHQWPATLVQPVGSPLSLECTVEGTSNPNLYWYRQAAGRGLQLLFYSVGIGQISSEVPQNLSASRPQDRQFILSSKKLLLSDSGFYLCATGFSWLYFGPGTRLTVT.

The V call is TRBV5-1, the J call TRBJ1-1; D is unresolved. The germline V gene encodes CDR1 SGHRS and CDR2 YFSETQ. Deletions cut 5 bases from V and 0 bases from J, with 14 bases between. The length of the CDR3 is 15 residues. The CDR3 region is CASRQGQFLNTEAFF. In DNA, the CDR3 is TGCGCCAGCAGACAAGGCCAGTTCCTGAACACTGAAGCTTTCTTT.

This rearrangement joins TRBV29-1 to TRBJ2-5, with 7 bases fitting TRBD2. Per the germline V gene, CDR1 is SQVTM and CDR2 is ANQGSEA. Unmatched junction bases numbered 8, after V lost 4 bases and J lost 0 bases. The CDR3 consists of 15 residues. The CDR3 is CSVVPDRGDQETQYF. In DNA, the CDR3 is TGCAGCGTTGTCCCAGATCGGGGGGACCAAGAGACCCAGTACTTC.

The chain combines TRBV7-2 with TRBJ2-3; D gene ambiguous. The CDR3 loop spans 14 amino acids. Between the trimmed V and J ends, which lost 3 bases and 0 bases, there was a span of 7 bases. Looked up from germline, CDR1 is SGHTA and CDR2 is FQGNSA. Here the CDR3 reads CASSFSPSTDTQYF. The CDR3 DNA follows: TGTGCCAGCAGCTTCAGCCCTAGCACAGATACGCAGTATTTT.

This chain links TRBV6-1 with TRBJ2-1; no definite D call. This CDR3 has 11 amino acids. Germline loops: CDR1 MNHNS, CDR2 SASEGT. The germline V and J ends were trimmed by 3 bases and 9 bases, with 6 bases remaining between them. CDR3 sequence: CASSDFPEQFF. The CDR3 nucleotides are TGTGCCAGCAGTGACTTTCCTGAGCAGTTCTTC.

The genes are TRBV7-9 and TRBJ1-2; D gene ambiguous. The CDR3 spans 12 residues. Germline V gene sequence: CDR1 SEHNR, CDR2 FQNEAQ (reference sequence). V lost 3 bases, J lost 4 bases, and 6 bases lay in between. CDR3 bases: TGTGCCAGCAGCTTGAGACCCTATGGCTACACCTTC. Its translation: CASSLRPYGYTF.

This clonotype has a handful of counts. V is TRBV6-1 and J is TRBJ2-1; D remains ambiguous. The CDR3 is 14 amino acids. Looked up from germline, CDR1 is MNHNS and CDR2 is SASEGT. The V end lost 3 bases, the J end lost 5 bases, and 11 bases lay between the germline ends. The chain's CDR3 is CASSDSTLNNEQFF. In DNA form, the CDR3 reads TGTGCCAGCAGTGATTCCACGTTGAACAATGAGCAGTTCTTC.

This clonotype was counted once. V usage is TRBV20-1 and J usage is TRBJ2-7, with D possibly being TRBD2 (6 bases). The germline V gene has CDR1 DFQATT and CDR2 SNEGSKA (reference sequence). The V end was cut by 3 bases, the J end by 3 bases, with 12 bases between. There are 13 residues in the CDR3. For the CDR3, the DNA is TGCAGTGCTAGTGACGGGAGAGGCTACGAGCAGTACTTC. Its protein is CSASDGRGYEQYF.

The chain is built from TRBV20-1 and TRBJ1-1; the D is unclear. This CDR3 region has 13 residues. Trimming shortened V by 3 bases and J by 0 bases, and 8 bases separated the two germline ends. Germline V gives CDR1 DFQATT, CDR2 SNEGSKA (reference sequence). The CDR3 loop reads CSARKIVNTEAFF. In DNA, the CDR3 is TGCAGTGCTAGGAAAATCGTGAACACTGAAGCTTTCTTT.

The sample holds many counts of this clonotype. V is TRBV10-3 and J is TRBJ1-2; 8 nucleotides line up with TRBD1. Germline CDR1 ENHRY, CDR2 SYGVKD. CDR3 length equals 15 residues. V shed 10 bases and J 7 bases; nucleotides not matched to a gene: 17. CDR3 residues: CASVPTRDRTAGYTF. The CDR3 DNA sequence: TGTGCCAGCGTACCCACCAGGGACAGGACAGCTGGCTACACCTTC.

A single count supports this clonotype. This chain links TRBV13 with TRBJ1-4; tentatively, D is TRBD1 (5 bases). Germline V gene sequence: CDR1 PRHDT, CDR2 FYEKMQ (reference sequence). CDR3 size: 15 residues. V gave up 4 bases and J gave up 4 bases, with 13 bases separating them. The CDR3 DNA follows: TGTGCCAGCAGCTCCAAAGGGGACTTTAATGAAAAACTGTTTTTT. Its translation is CASSSKGDFNEKLFF.

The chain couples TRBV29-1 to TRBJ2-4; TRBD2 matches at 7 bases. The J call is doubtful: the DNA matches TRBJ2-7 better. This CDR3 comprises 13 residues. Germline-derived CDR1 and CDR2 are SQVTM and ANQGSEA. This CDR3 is CSVGAGEVYEQYF. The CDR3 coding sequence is TGCAGCGTTGGGGCGGGGGAGGTCTACGAGCAGTACTTC.

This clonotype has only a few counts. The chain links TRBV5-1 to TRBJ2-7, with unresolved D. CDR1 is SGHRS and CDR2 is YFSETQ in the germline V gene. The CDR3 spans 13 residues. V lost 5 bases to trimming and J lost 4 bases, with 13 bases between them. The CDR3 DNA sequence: TGCGCCAGCAGTTCCCCCTCGTTATACGAGCAGTACTTC. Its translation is CASSSPSLYEQYF.

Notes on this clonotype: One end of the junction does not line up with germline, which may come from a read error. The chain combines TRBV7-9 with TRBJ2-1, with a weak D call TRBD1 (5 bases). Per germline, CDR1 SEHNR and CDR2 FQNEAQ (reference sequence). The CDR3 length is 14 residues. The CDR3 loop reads CASSPDDSNNGQFF. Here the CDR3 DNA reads TGTGCCAGCAGCCCAGACGACAGCAACAATGGGCAGTTCTTC.

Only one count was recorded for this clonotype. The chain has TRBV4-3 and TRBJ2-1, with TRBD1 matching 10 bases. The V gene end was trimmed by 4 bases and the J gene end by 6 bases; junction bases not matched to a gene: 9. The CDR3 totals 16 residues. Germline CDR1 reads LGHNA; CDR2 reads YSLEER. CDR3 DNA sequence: TGCGCCAGCAGCCCTGGACAGGGGGGAGGAGCCAATGAGCAGTTCTTC. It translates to CASSPGQGGGANEQFF.